These 27 T cell receptor beta chains were sequenced from one sample in a study of blood T cell repertoires in COVID-19. Clones were sequenced by immunoSEQ multiplex PCR, and TCRdb holds only the in-frame ones, with some missing. This table holds around 81,000 clones, 88% found once. The sample comprised peripheral blood. The source of these receptors is a man aged 65 to 79 with acute or convalescent COVID-19.

The V gene is TRBV19, the J gene TRBJ1-1; D may be TRBD1 (5 bases). CDR1 is LNHDA, CDR2 SQIVND, per germline (reference sequence). The CDR3 contains 13 residues. The V end lost 7 bases, the J end lost 7 bases, and 16 bases lay between the germline ends. CDR3 DNA: TGTGCCAGTACTGACGGGGGTTTCAATGAAGCTTTCTTT. It specifies CASTDGGFNEAFF.

The J gene is TRBJ1-3, the V gene TRBV6-2 or TRBV6-3; D gene ambiguous. The CDR3 is made up of 15 amino acids. Germline CDR1 MNHEY, CDR2 SVGEGT. The V end was cut by 5 bases, the J end by 0 bases, with 11 bases between. The CDR3 region has the DNA TGTGCCAGCAGTAACGGCGACTTCTCTGGAAACACCATATATTTT. As protein: CASSNGDFSGNTIYF.

The chain has TRBV10-3 and TRBJ1-1, with TRBD1 matching over 7 bases. Looked up from germline, CDR1 is ENHRY and CDR2 is SYGVKD. V shed 0 bases, J shed 4 bases, and the junction held 8 bases outside the gene matches. This CDR3 has 16 amino acids. The CDR3 DNA is TGTGCCATCAGTGAGTCCGAAGGGGGCGCGGTCACTGAAGCTTTCTTT. Its protein product is CAISESEGGAVTEAFF.

The rearrangement links TRBV7-9 to TRBJ2-7; 13 nucleotides align to TRBD2. The V and J ends lost 7 bases and 7 bases, in that order; junction bases with no gene match: 10. CDR3 length equals 15 residues. From germline, CDR1 is SEHNR and CDR2 FQNEAQ (reference sequence). Here the CDR3 DNA reads TGTGCCAGCACCCACGGGACTAGCGGGATGGCGGAGCAGTACTTC. This translates into CASTHGTSGMAEQYF.

This chain links TRBV7-9 with TRBJ2-3; possible D gene TRBD2, 6 bases. V gave up 5 bases and J gave up 3 bases, with 12 bases separating them. The germline gives CDR1 SEHNR, CDR2 FQNEAQ (reference sequence). The CDR3 is 14 amino acids. The CDR3 DNA reads TGTGCCAGCAGCCGTTATCGGGAGACAGATACGCAGTATTTT. This translates into CASSRYRETDTQYF.

A few counts support this clone. V gene TRBV6-1 combines with J gene TRBJ1-2, with 7 bases fitting TRBD1. This CDR3 spans 15 amino acids. Germline loops: CDR1 MNHNS, CDR2 SASEGT. V gave up 0 bases and J gave up 2 bases; unmatched junction bases: 3. The CDR3 DNA reads TGTGCCAGCAGTGAAGCGGCGACAGGGAACTATGGCTACACCTTC. This sequence encodes CASSEAATGNYGYTF.

The chain is built from TRBV5-1 and TRBJ1-1; the D gene is possibly TRBD1 (5 bases). The CDR3 contains 13 residues. Between the trimmed V and J ends, which lost 3 bases and 7 bases, there was a span of 13 bases. Germline V gives CDR1 SGHRS, CDR2 YFSETQ. CDR3 coding DNA: TGCGCCAGCAGCTATCAGGGAATAAGTGAAGCTTTCTTT. Residues: CASSYQGISEAFF.

V and J are TRBV6-5 and TRBJ1-2; D unclear. V lost 2 bases, J lost 0 bases, and 13 bases lay in between. The CDR3 spans 16 residues. In germline, CDR1 is MNHEY, CDR2 SVGAGI. The CDR3 reads CASSYHPSVSNYGYTF. The CDR3 bases are TGTGCCAGCAGTTACCACCCCTCAGTGTCTAACTATGGCTACACCTTC.

This rearrangement joins TRBV27 to TRBJ1-5; 7 positions agree with TRBD1. CDR3 size: 16 residues. Germline CDR1 MNHEY, CDR2 SMNVEV (reference sequence). Germline trimming cut 4 bases from V and 3 bases from J; bases unmatched to any gene: 9. This chain's CDR3 is CASSSQTTGSNQPQHF. The CDR3 DNA sequence: TGTGCCAGCAGTTCCCAAACGACAGGGTCCAATCAGCCCCAGCATTTT.

This rearrangement joins TRBV18 to TRBJ2-1; a weak D match, TRBD2 (7 bases). The CDR3 spans 15 residues. Trimming pared 3 bases from V and 3 bases from J, leaving 12 bases between. Germline CDR1 reads KGHSH; CDR2 reads LQKENI. The CDR3 coding sequence is TGTGCCAGCTCACCCTTGAGGGGGGGCTACAATGAGCAGTTCTTC. It codes for CASSPLRGGYNEQFF.

The chain is built from TRBV4-1 and TRBJ1-6, with 7 positions matching TRBD1. V gave up 0 bases and J gave up 7 bases; unmatched junction bases: 3. The germline gives CDR1 MGHRA, CDR2 YSYEKL. CDR3 length equals 15 residues. The CDR3, as DNA: TGCGCCAGCAGCCAAGACACAGGGGTAAATTCACCCCTCCACTTT. This sequence encodes CASSQDTGVNSPLHF.

This chain joins TRBV7-2 and TRBJ2-1, with 8 bases identical to TRBD1. Germline V CDR1 and CDR2: SGHTA, FQGNSA. Unmatched junction bases numbered 3, after V lost 3 bases and J lost 2 bases. The length of the CDR3 is 15 residues. CDR3: CASSLRQGTYNEQFF. The CDR3 bases are TGTGCCAGCAGCTTGAGACAGGGGACCTACAATGAGCAGTTCTTC.

The chain uses TRBV5-6 and TRBJ1-3, with TRBD1 as a possible D gene (5 bases). V shed 1 base and J shed 3 bases, with 14 bases lying between them. Germline V CDR1 and CDR2: SGHDT, YYEEEE. The length of the CDR3 is 16 residues. The DNA for the CDR3 is TGTGCCAGCAGCTTGTTGTCAGGGAGGGGTGGAAACACCATATATTTT. Amino acids: CASSLLSGRGGNTIYF.

This clone was recorded once. V gene TRBV6-5 combines with J gene TRBJ2-7; D is possibly TRBD1 (5 bases). In germline, CDR1 is MNHEY, CDR2 SVGAGI. V gave up 0 bases and J gave up 3 bases, with 9 bases separating them. The CDR3 runs 14 residues. The chain's CDR3 is CASSYSRRDYEQYF. In nucleotides, the CDR3 is TGTGCCAGCAGTTACTCTCGCAGGGACTACGAGCAGTACTTC.

V is TRBV6-2 or TRBV6-3 and J is TRBJ2-2; D unresolved. The germline V and J ends were trimmed by 0 bases and 5 bases, with 25 bases remaining between them. This CDR3 contains 20 residues. CDR1 and CDR2 from the germline V gene are MNHEY and SVGEGT. The CDR3 DNA reads TGTGCCAGCAGTTACTCTGTCGGTCTAAGAACCATCTCGCGTACCGGGGAGCTGTTTTTT. This codes for CASSYSVGLRTISRTGELFF.

The J gene is TRBJ1-1, the V gene TRBV5-6; D might be TRBD1 (5 bases). With 0 bases removed from V and 2 bases from J, the gap between germline ends came to 8 bases. CDR1 is SGHDT and CDR2 is YYEEEE in the germline V gene. The length of the CDR3 is 14 residues. CDR3 in amino acids: CASSLGTYNTEAFF. In DNA, the CDR3 is TGTGCCAGCAGCTTGGGGACATACAACACTGAAGCTTTCTTT.

A single count supports this clone. V gene TRBV27 combines with J gene TRBJ2-1, with TRBD2 matching over 10 bases. Germline trimming cut 8 bases from V and 9 bases from J; bases unmatched to any gene: 7. Germline assignment: CDR1 MNHEY and CDR2 SMNVEV (reference sequence). The CDR3 spans 13 residues. CDR3 in DNA: TGTGCCAGCCGGGCTAGCGGGAGCGGTGAGCAGTTCTTC. This encodes CASRASGSGEQFF.

The V call is TRBV21-1, the J call TRBJ2-1; the listed D gene, TRBD2, was not tested against the DNA. TRBV21-1 is classified as a pseudogene. The CDR3 contains 17 residues. CDR3 bases: TGTGCCAGCAGCAAAGACGGGTGCGGCCTGCCGGGGAATGAGCAGTTCTTC. It encodes CASSKDGCGLPGNEQFF.

The V and J genes are TRBV5-4 and TRBJ2-7, with 9 bases lining up with TRBD2. With 0 bases clipped from V and 0 bases from J, the junction kept 10 bases outside the gene matches. The germline gives CDR1 SGHNT, CDR2 YYREEE (reference sequence). The CDR3 is made up of 18 amino acids. CDR3: CASSLGGTSPRSSYEQYF. The CDR3, as DNA: TGTGCCAGCAGCTTGGGGGGGACTAGCCCTAGGAGCTCCTACGAGCAGTACTTC.

This clone was counted only a few times. The chain uses TRBV20-1 and TRBJ2-3; D is undetermined. This CDR3 is 11 amino acids long. CDR1 is DFQATT and CDR2 is SNEGSKA in the germline V gene (reference sequence). The V end was cut by 6 bases, the J end by 10 bases, with 14 bases between. The CDR3 coding sequence is TGCAGTGCCCCCCCAGTGTTGGCGCAGTATTTT. It codes for CSAPPVLAQYF.

In its sample, this clone was seen once. This chain connects TRBV7-7 to TRBJ2-5, with D possibly TRBD1 on 6 matching bases. Germline values: CDR1 SSHAT, CDR2 FNYEAQ (reference sequence). Between the trimmed V and J ends, which lost 2 bases and 1 base, there was a span of 17 bases. The CDR3 is made up of 17 amino acids. The CDR3 region has the DNA TGTGCCAGCAGCTTAAGGGCCTGGGGGCAGGGCCAAGAGACCCAGTACTTC. Translating it yields CASSLRAWGQGQETQYF. Drawing the rest from reference TRBV7-7 and TRBJ2-5, the complete variable domain is GAGVSQSPRYKVTKRGQDVTLRCDPISSHATLYWYQQALGQGPEFLTYFNYEAQPDKSGLPSDRFSAERPEGSISTLTIQRTEQRDSAMYRCASSLRAWGQGQETQYFGPGTRLLVL.

This chain joins TRBV19 and TRBJ1-5; D may be TRBD1 (6 bases). The germline V and J ends were trimmed by 7 bases and 7 bases, with 14 bases remaining between them. The CDR3 length is 13 residues. Germline CDR1 is LNHDA and CDR2 is SQIVND (reference sequence). CDR3 residues: CASNQGRGQPQHF. The CDR3 DNA follows: TGTGCCAGTAACCAGGGGAGGGGGCAGCCCCAGCATTTT.

This clone was picked up one time. The V call is TRBV28, the J call TRBJ1-3, with a tentative D call TRBD1 (5 bases). Between the trimmed V and J ends, which lost 9 bases and 0 bases, there was a span of 12 bases. The CDR3 runs 14 residues. Germline V gene sequence: CDR1 MDHEN, CDR2 SYDVKM. CDR3 residues: CASVRGISGNTIYF. The CDR3 bases are TGTGCCAGTGTCCGGGGGATCTCTGGAAACACCATATATTTT.

V is TRBV2 and J is TRBJ1-5, with unresolved D. The CDR3 spans 15 residues. Trimming cost V 1 base and J 0 bases, with 7 bases left between them. CDR1 is SNHLY and CDR2 is FYNNEI in the germline V gene. CDR3 region: CASSEGGSSNQPQHF. For the CDR3, the DNA is TGTGCCAGCAGTGAAGGCGGTAGTAGCAATCAGCCCCAGCATTTT. The full variable domain, rest sourced from reference TRBV2 and TRBJ1-5, is EPEVTQTPSHQVTQMGQEVILRCVPISNHLYFYWYRQILGQKVEFLVSFYNNEISEKSEIFDDQFSVERPDGSNFTLKIRSTKLEDSAMYFCASSEGGSSNQPQHFGDGTRLSIL.

The CDR3 loop is CASSQDHSGNTIYF. For the CDR3, the DNA is TGCGCCAGCAGCCAAGACCACAGCGGAAACACCATATATTTT. The chain joins TRBV4-3 to TRBJ1-3; D not certain. Germline V gives CDR1 LGHNA, CDR2 YSLEER. Trimming shortened V by 0 bases and J by 4 bases, and 7 bases separated the two germline ends. This CDR3 region has 14 residues.

This clone appeared a few times. The rearrangement links TRBV29-1 to TRBJ2-7, with 10 bases identical to TRBD1. From germline, CDR1 is SQVTM and CDR2 ANQGSEA. Losses at the gene ends were 3 bases for V and 3 bases for J; bases not matched to a gene: 5. The CDR3 is made up of 14 amino acids. The DNA for the CDR3 is TGCAGCGTTGATACGGGACAGGGGTTCTACGAGCAGTACTTC. Amino acids: CSVDTGQGFYEQYF.

This clone was detected once. The V call is TRBV11-2, the J call TRBJ1-5; the D is unclear. V was cut by 1 base and J by 6 bases, with 7 bases left in between. Germline-derived CDR1 and CDR2 are SGHAT and FQNNGV. This CDR3 region has 13 residues. The CDR3 DNA follows: TGTGCCAGCAGCTTAGCTTACAGTCAGCCCCAGCATTTT. This translates into CASSLAYSQPQHF.